Sequencing of this TCR beta chain was carried out in a study of early T cells in non-severe SARS-CoV-2 infection. Study background: Sequencing of bulk RNA from unsorted whole blood was done, without chain pairing.

The TCR library protocol was used to attach unique molecular identifiers. These identifiers were attached to individual cDNA molecules. TCRdb passed the 5' RACE reads through MiXCR, listing each CDR3 protein once. The table lists about 77,000 distinct CDR3 sequences, about a sixth of them singletons. Many counts were recorded for this clonotype. This TCR came from an adult who was a healthcare worker with PCR-confirmed SARS-CoV-2 infection or an uninfected control (not recorded which). Sample: whole blood.

CDR3 region: CASSLALRDRVADTQYF. The CDR3 DNA reads as TGCGCCAGCAGCTTGGCCCTCCGGGACAGGGTAGCAGATACGCAGTATTTT. The rearrangement joins TRBV5-1 to TRBJ2-3, with 9 bases matching TRBD1. V was clipped by 0 bases and J by 4 bases; unmatched bases: 9. The CDR3 spans 17 residues. Germline loops: CDR1 SGHRS, CDR2 YFSETQ.